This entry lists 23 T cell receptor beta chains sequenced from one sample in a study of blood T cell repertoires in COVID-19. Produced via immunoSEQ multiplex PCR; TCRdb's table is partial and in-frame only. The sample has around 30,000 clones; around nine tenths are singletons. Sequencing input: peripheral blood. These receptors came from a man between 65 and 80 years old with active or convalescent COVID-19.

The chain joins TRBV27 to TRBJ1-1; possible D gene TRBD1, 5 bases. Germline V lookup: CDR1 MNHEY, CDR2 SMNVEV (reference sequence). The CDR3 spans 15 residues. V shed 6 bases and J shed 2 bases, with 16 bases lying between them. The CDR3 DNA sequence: TGTGCCAGCAGGATAAACGGGGGTTACAACACTGAAGCTTTCTTT. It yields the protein CASRINGGYNTEAFF.

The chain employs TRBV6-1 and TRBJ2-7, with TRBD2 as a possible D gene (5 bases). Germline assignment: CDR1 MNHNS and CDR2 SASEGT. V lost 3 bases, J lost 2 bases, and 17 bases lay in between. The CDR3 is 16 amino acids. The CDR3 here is CASSDPRVRVTYEQYF. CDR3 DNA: TGTGCCAGCAGTGATCCAAGAGTGAGGGTAACCTACGAGCAGTACTTC.

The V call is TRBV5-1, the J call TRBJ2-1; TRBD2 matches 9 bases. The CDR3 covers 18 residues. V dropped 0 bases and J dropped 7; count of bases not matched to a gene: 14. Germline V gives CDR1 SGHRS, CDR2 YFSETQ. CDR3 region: CASSLARGSGGPTNEQFF. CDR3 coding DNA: TGCGCCAGCAGCTTGGCCCGGGGTAGCGGGGGTCCCACAAATGAGCAGTTCTTC. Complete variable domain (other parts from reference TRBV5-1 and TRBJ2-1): KAGVTQTPRYLIKTRGQQVTLSCSPISGHRSVSWYQQTPGQGLQFLFEYFSETQRNKGNFPGRFSGRQFSNSRSEMNVSTLELGDSALYLCASSLARGSGGPTNEQFFGPGTRLTVL.

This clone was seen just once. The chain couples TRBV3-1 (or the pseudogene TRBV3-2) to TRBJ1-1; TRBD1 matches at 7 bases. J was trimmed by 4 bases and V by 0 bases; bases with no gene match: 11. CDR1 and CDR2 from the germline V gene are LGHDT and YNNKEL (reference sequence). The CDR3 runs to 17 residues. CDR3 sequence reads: CASSQEEGRGVSTEAFF. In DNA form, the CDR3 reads TGTGCCAGCAGCCAAGAAGAGGGCAGGGGGGTCAGCACTGAAGCTTTCTTT.

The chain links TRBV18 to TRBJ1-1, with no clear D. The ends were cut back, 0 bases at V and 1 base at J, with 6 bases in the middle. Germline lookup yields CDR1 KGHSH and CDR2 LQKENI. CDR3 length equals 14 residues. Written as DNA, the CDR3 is TGTGCCAGCTCACCACCTGACAAGAACACTGAAGCTTTCTTT. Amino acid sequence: CASSPPDKNTEAFF.

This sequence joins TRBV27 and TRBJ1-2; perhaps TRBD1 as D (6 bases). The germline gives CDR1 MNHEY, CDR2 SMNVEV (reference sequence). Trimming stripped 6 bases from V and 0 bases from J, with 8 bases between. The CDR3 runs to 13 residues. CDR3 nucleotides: TGTGCCAGCAGACAGGGTACTAACTATGGCTACACCTTC. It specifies CASRQGTNYGYTF.

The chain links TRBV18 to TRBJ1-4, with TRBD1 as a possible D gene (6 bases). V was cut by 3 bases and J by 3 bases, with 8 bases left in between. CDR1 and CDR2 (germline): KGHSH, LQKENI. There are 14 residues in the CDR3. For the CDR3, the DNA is TGTGCCAGCTCACCGGGGGCAGCTAATGAAAAACTGTTTTTT. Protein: CASSPGAANEKLFF.

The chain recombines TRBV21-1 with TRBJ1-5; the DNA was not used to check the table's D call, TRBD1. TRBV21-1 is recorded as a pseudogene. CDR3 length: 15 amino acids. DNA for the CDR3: TGTGCCAGCAGCGACAGGGGGGCTAGCAATCAGCCCCAGCATTTT. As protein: CASSDRGASNQPQHF.

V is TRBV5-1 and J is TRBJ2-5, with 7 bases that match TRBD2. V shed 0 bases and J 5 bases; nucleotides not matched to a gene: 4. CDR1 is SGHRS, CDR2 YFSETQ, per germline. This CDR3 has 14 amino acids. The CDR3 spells CASSLGTRGETQYF. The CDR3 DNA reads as TGCGCCAGCAGCTTGGGGACTAGAGGCGAGACCCAGTACTTC.

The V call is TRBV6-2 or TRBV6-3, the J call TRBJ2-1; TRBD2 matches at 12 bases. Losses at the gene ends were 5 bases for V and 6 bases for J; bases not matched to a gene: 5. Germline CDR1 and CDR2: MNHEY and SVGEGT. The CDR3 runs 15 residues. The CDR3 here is CASSRGTSGSNEQFF. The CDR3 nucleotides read TGTGCCAGCAGTCGCGGGACTAGCGGGTCCAATGAGCAGTTCTTC.

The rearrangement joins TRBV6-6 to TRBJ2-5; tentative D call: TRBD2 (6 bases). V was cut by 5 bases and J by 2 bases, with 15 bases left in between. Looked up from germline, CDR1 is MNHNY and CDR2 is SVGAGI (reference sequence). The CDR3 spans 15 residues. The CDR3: CASSVVRGQQETQYF. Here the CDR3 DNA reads TGTGCCAGCAGTGTGGTGCGGGGCCAACAAGAGACCCAGTACTTC.

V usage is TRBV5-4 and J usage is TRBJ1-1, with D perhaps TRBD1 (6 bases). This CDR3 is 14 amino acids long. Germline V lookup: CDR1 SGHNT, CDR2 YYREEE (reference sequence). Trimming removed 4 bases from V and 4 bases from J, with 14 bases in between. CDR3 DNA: TGTGCCAGCAGCCCCGAGCAACAGGGCACTGAAGCTTTCTTT. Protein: CASSPEQQGTEAFF.

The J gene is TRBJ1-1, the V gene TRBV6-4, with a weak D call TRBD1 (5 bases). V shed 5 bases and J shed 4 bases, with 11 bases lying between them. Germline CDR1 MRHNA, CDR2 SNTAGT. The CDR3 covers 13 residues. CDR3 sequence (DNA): TGTGCCAGCAGTTCCTGGGGGGGCACTGAAGCTTTCTTT. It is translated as CASSSWGGTEAFF.

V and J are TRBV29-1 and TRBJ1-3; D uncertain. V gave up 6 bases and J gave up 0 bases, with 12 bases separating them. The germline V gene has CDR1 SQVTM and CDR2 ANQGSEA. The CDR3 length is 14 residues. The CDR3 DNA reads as TGCAGCGTCTTGTCACACCTCTCTGGAAACACCATATATTTT. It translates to CSVLSHLSGNTIYF.

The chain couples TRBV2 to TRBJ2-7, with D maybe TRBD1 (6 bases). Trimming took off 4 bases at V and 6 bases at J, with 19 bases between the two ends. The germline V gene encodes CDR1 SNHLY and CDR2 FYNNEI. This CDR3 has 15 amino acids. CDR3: CASSVTSGAGVEQYF. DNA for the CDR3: TGTGCCAGCAGTGTGACTTCTGGGGCAGGGGTCGAGCAGTACTTC.

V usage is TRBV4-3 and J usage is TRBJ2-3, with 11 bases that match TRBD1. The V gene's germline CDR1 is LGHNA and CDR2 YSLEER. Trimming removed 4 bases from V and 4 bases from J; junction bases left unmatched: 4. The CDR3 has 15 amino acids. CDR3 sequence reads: CASSPGTGGSDTQYF. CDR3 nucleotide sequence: TGCGCCAGCAGCCCCGGGACAGGGGGATCAGATACGCAGTATTTT.

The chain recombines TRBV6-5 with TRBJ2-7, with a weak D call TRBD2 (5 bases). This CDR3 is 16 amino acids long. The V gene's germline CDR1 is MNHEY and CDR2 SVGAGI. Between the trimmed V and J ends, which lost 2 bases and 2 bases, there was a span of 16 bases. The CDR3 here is CASSYVKLGLTYEQYF. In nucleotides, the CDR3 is TGTGCCAGCAGTTACGTCAAACTAGGCCTCACCTACGAGCAGTACTTC.

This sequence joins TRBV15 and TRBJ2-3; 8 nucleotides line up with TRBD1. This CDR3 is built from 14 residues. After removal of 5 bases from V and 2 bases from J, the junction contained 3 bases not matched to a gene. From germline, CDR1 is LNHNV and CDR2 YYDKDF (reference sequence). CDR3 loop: CATSRDRTTDTQYF. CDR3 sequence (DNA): TGTGCCACCAGCCGGGACAGGACCACAGATACGCAGTATTTT.

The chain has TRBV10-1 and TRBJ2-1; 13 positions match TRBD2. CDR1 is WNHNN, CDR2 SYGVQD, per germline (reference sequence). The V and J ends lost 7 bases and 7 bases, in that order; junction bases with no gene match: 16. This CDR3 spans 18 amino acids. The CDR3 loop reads CASIWTSGRVGSINEQFF. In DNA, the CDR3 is TGCGCCAGCATTTGGACTAGCGGGAGAGTGGGTAGTATAAATGAGCAGTTCTTC.

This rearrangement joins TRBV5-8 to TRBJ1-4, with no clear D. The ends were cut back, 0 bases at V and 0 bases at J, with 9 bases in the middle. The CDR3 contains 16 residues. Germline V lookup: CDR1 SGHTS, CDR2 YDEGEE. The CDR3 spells CASSLGSRTTNEKLFF. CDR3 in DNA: TGTGCCAGCAGCTTGGGGTCGCGGACAACTAATGAAAAACTGTTTTTT.

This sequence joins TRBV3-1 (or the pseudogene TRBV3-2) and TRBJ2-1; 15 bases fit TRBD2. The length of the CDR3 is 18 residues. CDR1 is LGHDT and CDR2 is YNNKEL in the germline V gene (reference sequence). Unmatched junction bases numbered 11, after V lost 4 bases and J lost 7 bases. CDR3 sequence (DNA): TGTGCCAGCAGCCCCCCCCGGCCGGGGACTAGCGGGAGGAATGAGCAGTTCTTC. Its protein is CASSPPRPGTSGRNEQFF.

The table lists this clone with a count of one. The CDR3 nucleotides are TGTGCCACCAGTGACCCAAAAGCGGCAGATACGCAGTATTTT. Translation: CATSDPKAADTQYF. The genes are TRBV24-1 and TRBJ2-3; the D gene is possibly TRBD2 (5 bases). V was cut by 4 bases and J by 4 bases, with 11 bases left in between. From germline, CDR1 is KGHDR and CDR2 SFDVKD. This CDR3 has 14 amino acids.

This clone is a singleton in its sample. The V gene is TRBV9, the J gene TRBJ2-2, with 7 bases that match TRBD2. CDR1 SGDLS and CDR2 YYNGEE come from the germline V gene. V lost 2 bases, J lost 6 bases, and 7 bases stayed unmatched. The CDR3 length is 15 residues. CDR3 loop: CASSVETSQAGELFF. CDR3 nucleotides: TGTGCCAGCAGCGTGGAGACTAGCCAGGCCGGGGAGCTGTTTTTT.